A single sample is the source of the 22 T cell receptor beta chains below, sequenced in a study of blood T cell repertoires in COVID-19. The repertoire was sequenced with immunoSEQ multiplex PCR; TCRdb's copy has only in-frame clones and lacks some. The sample carries fewer than 150,000 clones, about 80% recorded once. Sequencing was done on a sample of peripheral blood. These receptors came from a human donor in a cohort sampled during active COVID-19.

V usage is TRBV29-1 and J usage is TRBJ2-1; TRBD1 aligns across 8 bases. The CDR3 has 12 amino acids. Germline trimming cut 5 bases from V and 6 bases from J; bases unmatched to any gene: 3. Germline V lookup: CDR1 SQVTM, CDR2 ANQGSEA. The CDR3 region is CSVRQGFNEQFF. In nucleotides, the CDR3 is TGCAGCGTTCGACAGGGGTTCAATGAGCAGTTCTTC.

The CDR3 protein is CASSLQSGETQYF. The CDR3 region has the DNA TGTGCCAGCAGCCTCCAGAGCGGAGAGACCCAGTACTTC. The chain recombines TRBV3-1 (or the pseudogene TRBV3-2) with TRBJ2-5; TRBD2 is a possible D gene (5 bases). The germline gives CDR1 LGHDT, CDR2 YNNKEL (reference sequence). The CDR3 is 13 amino acids. Between the trimmed V and J ends, which lost 4 bases and 4 bases, there was a span of 10 bases.

This CDR3 reads CASSSPGYSSYEQYF. The CDR3 DNA sequence: TGTGCCAGCAGCTCCCCGGGGTACTCCTCCTACGAGCAGTACTTC. This chain connects TRBV5-4 to TRBJ2-7; D is perhaps TRBD2 (5 bases). CDR1 is SGHNT and CDR2 is YYREEE in the germline V gene (reference sequence). The CDR3 has 15 amino acids. Trimming pared 3 bases from V and 0 bases from J, leaving 13 bases between.

This rearrangement joins TRBV7-8 to TRBJ2-7, with a possible D match to TRBD1 (5 bases). This CDR3 contains 14 residues. Germline V CDR1 and CDR2: SGHVS, FQNEAQ. Trimming shortened V by 1 base and J by 2 bases, and 9 bases separated the two germline ends. The CDR3, as DNA: TGTGCCAGCAGCTTAGTTCAGGGCCCCTACGAGCAGTACTTC. It translates to CASSLVQGPYEQYF.

This chain uses TRBV3-1 (or the pseudogene TRBV3-2) with TRBJ2-7, with a tentative D call TRBD1 (5 bases). The CDR3 sequence is 13 residues long. V was pared by 2 bases and J by 2 bases, with 7 bases between. Germline V lookup: CDR1 LGHDT, CDR2 YNNKEL (reference sequence). CDR3 sequence reads: CASSQQGPYEQYF. Here the CDR3 DNA reads TGTGCCAGCAGCCAACAGGGCCCCTACGAGCAGTACTTC.

This sequence joins TRBV2 and TRBJ2-7, with 8 nucleotides matching TRBD1. This CDR3 comprises 15 residues. The V and J ends lost 7 bases and 1 base, in that order; junction bases with no gene match: 9. The germline gives CDR1 SNHLY, CDR2 FYNNEI. The chain's CDR3 is CASTPRTGYSYEQYF. The CDR3 region has the DNA TGTGCCAGCACTCCCCGGACAGGGTATTCCTACGAGCAGTACTTC.

The V and J genes are TRBV7-3 and TRBJ2-1, with 12 bases that match TRBD2. Germline V lookup: CDR1 SGHTA, CDR2 FQGTGA. Trimming took 0 bases from V and 8 from J; bases not matched to a gene: 2. The CDR3 spans 15 residues. The CDR3 sequence: CASSLTRLAGDEQFF. The CDR3 DNA sequence: TGTGCCAGCAGCTTAACAAGACTAGCGGGGGATGAGCAGTTCTTC.

The chain has TRBV7-2 and TRBJ2-1; TRBD2 agrees at 12 bases. This CDR3 contains 16 residues. V lost 6 bases to trimming and J lost 6 bases; unmatched junction nucleotides: 9. Germline CDR1 is SGHTA and CDR2 is FQGNSA. The DNA for the CDR3 is TGTGCCAGCAGACGCCCCACTAGCGGGGGGCCCAATGAGCAGTTCTTC. Translating it yields CASRRPTSGGPNEQFF.

J is TRBJ2-3 and V is TRBV7-9; 9 nucleotides agree with TRBD2. CDR1 is SEHNR, CDR2 FQNEAQ, per germline (reference sequence). There are 15 residues in the CDR3. The V and J ends lost 2 bases and 5 bases, in that order; junction bases with no gene match: 5. The CDR3 sequence: CASSLIAGGRDTQYF. The CDR3 DNA reads as TGTGCCAGCAGCTTAATTGCGGGGGGGCGAGATACGCAGTATTTT.

V and J are TRBV18 and TRBJ1-1, with 7 bases identical to TRBD1. CDR1 and CDR2 from the germline V gene are KGHSH and LQKENI. This CDR3 is 14 amino acids long. With V trimmed by 3 bases and J by 11 bases, 12 bases remained unmatched. CDR3 sequence (DNA): TGTGCCAGCTCACCCCCCGGGACAGAGATCCGGGCTTTCTTT. It translates to CASSPPGTEIRAFF.

The chain joins TRBV19 to TRBJ2-7; TRBD1 matches at 9 bases. CDR3 length equals 13 residues. V trimming: 3 bases; J trimming: 7 bases; junction bases outside the gene matches: 4. Germline lookup yields CDR1 LNHDA and CDR2 SQIVND (reference sequence). In DNA form, the CDR3 reads TGTGCCAGTAGTATGAACAGGGGGCGAGAGCAGTACTTC. This encodes CASSMNRGREQYF.

This clone has just a few counts. The V call is TRBV5-1, the J call TRBJ1-5; 8 positions agree with TRBD1. Trimming removed 2 bases from V and 2 bases from J; junction bases left unmatched: 3. The germline V gene has CDR1 SGHRS and CDR2 YFSETQ. The CDR3 is made up of 15 amino acids. The CDR3 sequence is CASSFQGARNQPQHF. In DNA form, the CDR3 reads TGCGCCAGCAGCTTCCAGGGGGCGCGCAATCAGCCCCAGCATTTT.

The chain couples TRBV18 to TRBJ2-2; 8 bases are a match to TRBD1. The CDR3 contains 15 residues. J gave up 1 base and V 6 bases, and 4 bases lay outside the gene matches. From germline, CDR1 is KGHSH and CDR2 LQKENI. For the CDR3, the DNA is TGTGCCAGCTCGCCGGGACAGGTGAACACCGGGGAGCTGTTTTTT. This encodes CASSPGQVNTGELFF. Drawing the rest from reference TRBV18 and TRBJ2-2, the complete variable domain is NAGVMQNPRHLVRRRGQEARLRCSPMKGHSHVYWYRQLPEEGLKFMVYLQKENIIDESGMPKERFSAEFPKEGPSILRIQQVVRGDSAAYFCASSPGQVNTGELFFGEGSRLTVL.

Only one count was recorded for this clone. The chain combines TRBV3-1 (or the pseudogene TRBV3-2) with TRBJ2-1; 15 positions match TRBD2. The CDR3 totals 18 residues. The V gene's germline CDR1 is LGHDT and CDR2 YNNKEL (reference sequence). V lost 0 bases to trimming and J lost 6 bases; unmatched junction nucleotides: 6. This chain's CDR3 is CASSQEWTSGGVLNEQFF. The CDR3 DNA is TGTGCCAGCAGCCAAGAATGGACTAGCGGGGGGGTCCTCAATGAGCAGTTCTTC.

The chain is built from TRBV5-1 and TRBJ1-1, with D perhaps matching TRBD1 (6 bases). Trimming cost V 0 bases and J 4 bases, with 7 bases left between them. Germline CDR1 and CDR2: SGHRS and YFSETQ. The CDR3 spans 13 residues. For the CDR3, the DNA is TGCGCCAGCAGCTTGGTGACAGGCACTGAAGCTTTCTTT. Amino acids: CASSLVTGTEAFF.

This rearrangement joins TRBV18 to TRBJ2-3, with TRBD1 matching over 12 bases. Losses at the gene ends were 2 bases for V and 6 bases for J; bases not matched to a gene: 3. This CDR3 has 15 amino acids. Germline V gene lookup returns CDR1 KGHSH and CDR2 LQKENI. CDR3 sequence (DNA): TGTGCCAGCTCACCATGGGACAGGGGGCGTGATACGCAGTATTTT. It specifies CASSPWDRGRDTQYF.

J is TRBJ1-4 and V is TRBV2; a weak D match, TRBD1 (6 bases). The CDR3 is made up of 15 amino acids. Germline CDR1 is SNHLY and CDR2 is FYNNEI. V lost 6 bases to trimming and J lost 3 bases, with 14 bases between them. CDR3: CASRDGTSPNEKLFF. CDR3 DNA sequence: TGTGCCAGCAGGGACGGGACAAGTCCTAATGAAAAACTGTTTTTT. Full variable domain (remainder filled in from reference TRBV2 and TRBJ1-4): EPEVTQTPSHQVTQMGQEVILRCVPISNHLYFYWYRQILGQKVEFLVSFYNNEISEKSEIFDDQFSVERPDGSNFTLKIRSTKLEDSAMYFCASRDGTSPNEKLFFGSGTQLSVL.

This sequence joins TRBV12-5 and TRBJ2-7; D might be TRBD1 (5 bases). This CDR3 contains 14 residues. The V end was cut by 7 bases, the J end by 1 base, with 14 bases between. The germline gives CDR1 LGHNT, CDR2 FRNRAP. CDR3 bases: TGTGCTAGTGTTCGGCAGGGCCTATCCTACGAGCAGTACTTC. This gives the protein CASVRQGLSYEQYF.

This sequence joins TRBV6-1 and TRBJ1-5; TRBD1 agrees at 8 bases. V shed 5 bases and J 7 bases; nucleotides not matched to a gene: 7. The germline gives CDR1 MNHNS, CDR2 SASEGT. The CDR3 length is 14 residues. CDR3 sequence: CASSQGQGTQPQHF. CDR3 DNA sequence: TGTGCCAGCAGTCAAGGACAGGGAACCCAGCCCCAGCATTTT.

The J gene is TRBJ2-7, the V gene TRBV10-3; 9 nucleotides align to TRBD1. V lost 4 bases to trimming and J lost 1 base; unmatched junction nucleotides: 11. Germline loops: CDR1 ENHRY, CDR2 SYGVKD. The CDR3 is 17 residues long. This chain's CDR3 is CAISAAAGQGLSYEQYF. Written as DNA, the CDR3 is TGTGCCATCAGTGCAGCCGCGGGACAGGGTCTTTCCTACGAGCAGTACTTC.

The chain recombines TRBV29-1 with TRBJ1-5, with 9 bases that match TRBD1. The V gene end was trimmed by 4 bases and the J gene end by 3 bases; junction bases not matched to a gene: 1. This CDR3 contains 13 residues. CDR1 is SQVTM, CDR2 ANQGSEA, per germline. The CDR3, as DNA: TGCAGCGTTGGACAGGGGGACAATCAGCCCCAGCATTTT. Its protein product is CSVGQGDNQPQHF.

The CDR3 sequence: CASSPRSYSNQPQHF. CDR3 in DNA: TGTGCCAGCAGCCCACGGAGCTATAGCAATCAGCCCCAGCATTTT. This chain joins TRBV7-2 and TRBJ1-5; the D is unclear. The CDR3 is 15 residues long. Trimming pared 5 bases from V and 0 bases from J, leaving 11 bases between. Germline CDR1 SGHTA, CDR2 FQGNSA.